A selection of T cell receptor beta chains follows, all from one sample in a study of identical twins. TCRdb called the 5' RACE reads again in MiXCR, with one record for every CDR3 protein. The sample has 310,000 or so distinct CDR3 sequences, 8% to 9.5% seen once. A further study also used this sample, focusing on yellow fever vaccine responses in identical twins.

The sample comprised CD8+ T cells sorted from blood. Source of these receptors: a woman aged 18-35 years in good health. Each CDR3 is given with its conserved first and last residue. Fields, in order: clone size, D gene, V gene, J gene, CDR3 DNA, CDR3 protein. D genes are given only for firm matches. Expanded clones are given a class, and other clones once, few, many or no size at all.

many	NA	TRBV15	TRBJ2-1	TGTGCCACCAGCAGAGGTACCACGGTCTCCTCCTACAATGAGCAGTTCTTC	CATSRGTTVSSYNEQFF
few	TRBD1	TRBV4-2	TRBJ1-4	TGTGCCAGCAGCGGAACAGGGGGGGGGTTTAATGAAAAACTGTTTTTT	CASSGTGGGFNEKLFF
NA	NA	TRBV21-1	TRBJ2-7	TGTGCCAGCAGCAGCAACCCCCTAGCGGGCGTCCCTGACGAGCAGTACTTC	CASSSNPLAGVPDEQYF
many	NA	TRBV7-9	TRBJ2-1	TGTGCCAGCAGCTTTGCGTCGGGAGTTCGTAATGAGCAGTTCTTC	CASSFASGVRNEQFF
few	TRBD2	TRBV7-9	TRBJ2-2	TGTGCCAGCAGCTCAAGGGAGGGCAGCCACACCGGGGAGCTGTTTTTT	CASSSREGSHTGELFF
NA	TRBD2	TRBV19	TRBJ2-3	TGTGCCAGTAGTATAGCAGAGACTAGCGGGGCCACTATCACAGATACGCAGTATTTT	CASSIAETSGATITDTQYF
few	NA	TRBV28	TRBJ2-5	TGTGCCAGCAGTTTACGGTCAGACCAAGAGACCCAGTACTTC	CASSLRSDQETQYF
few	TRBD1	TRBV5-1	TRBJ2-7	TGCGCCAGCAGTCCGCGGGGACAGGGGCACAAAGCGGTTGGCGAGCAGTACTTC	CASSPRGQGHKAVGEQYF
many	NA	TRBV11-2	TRBJ2-2	TGTGCCAGCAGCTCCCACGGAGGGGAGCTGTTTTTT	CASSSHGGELFF
few	NA	TRBV7-6	TRBJ1-5	TGTGCCAGCAGCTCCACGGTCGGGCAGCCCCAGCATTTT	CASSSTVGQPQHF
many	NA	TRBV4-3	TRBJ2-7	TGCGCCAGCAGCCAAGATAAGCAAGCTCCCTACGAGCAGTACTTC	CASSQDKQAPYEQYF
many	NA	TRBV29-1	TRBJ1-1	TGCAGCGGTATCGGGGACAACCCGAACACTGAAGCTTTCTTT	CSGIGDNPNTEAFF
NA	TRBD2	TRBV13	TRBJ2-1	TGTGCCAGCAGTGGCAGCGGGAGTAACTCCTACAATGAGCAGTTCTTC	CASSGSGSNSYNEQFF
many	NA	TRBV5-8	TRBJ2-1	TGTGCCAGCAGCTTGGATTTTAGGGCGATACCCTACAATGAGCAGTTCTTC	CASSLDFRAIPYNEQFF
many	NA	TRBV12-3/TRBV12-4	TRBJ1-4	TGTGCCAGCAGAACACAGGGCGGGGAGATAGCAACTAATGAAAAACTGTTTTTT	CASRTQGGEIATNEKLFF
many	NA	TRBV10-3	TRBJ2-1	TGTGCCATCAGTGAGTCGGAGGATGAGCAGTTCTTC	CAISESEDEQFF
NA	TRBD2	TRBV27	TRBJ2-2	TGTGCCAGCAGTTTATCTCCGGGACTAGCGGGAACCGGGGAGCTGTTTTTT	CASSLSPGLAGTGELFF
many	NA	TRBV29-1	TRBJ2-7	TGCAGCGTTAGCCGGGTCGAGGGGCTCTACGAGCAGTACTTC	CSVSRVEGLYEQYF
few	NA	TRBV21-1	TRBJ2-1	TGTGCCAGCAGCAAAAGATACACCAGCTCCTACAATGAGCAGTTCTTC	CASSKRYTSSYNEQFF
NA	TRBD2	TRBV4-3	TRBJ2-2	TGCGCCAGCAGCCCCGTACTAGCGGGAGGGCCGGCCGGGGAGCTGTTTTTT	CASSPVLAGGPAGELFF
NA	TRBD1	TRBV19	TRBJ2-7	TGTGCCAGTACCTCGGGACAGGGGGCCTACGAGCAGTACTTC	CASTSGQGAYEQYF
many	NA	TRBV5-1	TRBJ2-3	TGCGCCAGCAGCTTGGACAGCTTCGATAGCACAGATACGCAGTATTTT	CASSLDSFDSTDTQYF
many	TRBD2	TRBV12-3/TRBV12-4	TRBJ2-1	TGTGCCAGCAGTCGACATTCAGCGGGGGGGCTGCACAATGAGCAGTTCTTC	CASSRHSAGGLHNEQFF
many	NA	TRBV5-6	TRBJ2-2	TGTGCCAGCAGCTTGGCGAACCTAGATACCGGGGAGCTGTTTTTT	CASSLANLDTGELFF
NA	NA	TRBV27	TRBJ2-2	TGTGCCAGCAGTTTCCGGGGCCTCGGTACCGGGGAGCTGTTTTTT	CASSFRGLGTGELFF